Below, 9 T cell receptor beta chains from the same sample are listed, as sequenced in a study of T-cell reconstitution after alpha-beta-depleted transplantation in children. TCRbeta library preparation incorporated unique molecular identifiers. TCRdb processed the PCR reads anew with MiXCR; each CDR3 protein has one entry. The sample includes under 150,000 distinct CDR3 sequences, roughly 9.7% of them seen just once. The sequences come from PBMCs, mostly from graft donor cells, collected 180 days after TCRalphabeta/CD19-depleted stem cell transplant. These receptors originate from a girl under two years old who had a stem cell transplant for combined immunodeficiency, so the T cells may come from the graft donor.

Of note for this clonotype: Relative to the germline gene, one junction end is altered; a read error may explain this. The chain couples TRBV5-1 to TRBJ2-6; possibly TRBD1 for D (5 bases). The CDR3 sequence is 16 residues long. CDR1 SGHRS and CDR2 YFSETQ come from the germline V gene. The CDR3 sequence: CASSLVGSSGANGLTF. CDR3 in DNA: TGCGCCAGCAGCTTAGTTGGCTCATCTGGGGCCAACGGCCTGACTTTC.

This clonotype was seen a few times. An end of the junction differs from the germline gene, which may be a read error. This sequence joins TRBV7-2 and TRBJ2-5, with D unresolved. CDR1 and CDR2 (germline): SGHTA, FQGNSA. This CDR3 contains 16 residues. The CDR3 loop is CASRLGVRAYQETQYF. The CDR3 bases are TGTGCCAGCAGGTTAGGCGTTCGAGCGTACCAAGAGACCCAGTACTTC.

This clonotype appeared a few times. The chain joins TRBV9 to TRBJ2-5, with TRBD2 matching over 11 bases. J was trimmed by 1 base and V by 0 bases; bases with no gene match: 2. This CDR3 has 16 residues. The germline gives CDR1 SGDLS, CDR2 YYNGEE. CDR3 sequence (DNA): TGTGCCAGCAGCGTAGGACTAGCGGGGCTCCAAGAGACCCAGTACTTC. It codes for CASSVGLAGLQETQYF.

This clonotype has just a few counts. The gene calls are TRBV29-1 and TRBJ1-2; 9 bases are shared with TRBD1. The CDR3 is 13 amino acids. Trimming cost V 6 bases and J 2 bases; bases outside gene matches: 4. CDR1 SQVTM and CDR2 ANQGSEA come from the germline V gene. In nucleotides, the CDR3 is TGCAGCGTGCCAGGGACAGGGAACTATGGCTACACCTTC. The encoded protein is CSVPGTGNYGYTF.

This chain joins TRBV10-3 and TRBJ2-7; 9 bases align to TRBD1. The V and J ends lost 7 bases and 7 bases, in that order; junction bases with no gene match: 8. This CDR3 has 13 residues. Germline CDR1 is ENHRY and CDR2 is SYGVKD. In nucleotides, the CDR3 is TGTGCCATCACCGGACAGGGGCTTGGGGAGCAGTACTTC. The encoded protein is CAITGQGLGEQYF.

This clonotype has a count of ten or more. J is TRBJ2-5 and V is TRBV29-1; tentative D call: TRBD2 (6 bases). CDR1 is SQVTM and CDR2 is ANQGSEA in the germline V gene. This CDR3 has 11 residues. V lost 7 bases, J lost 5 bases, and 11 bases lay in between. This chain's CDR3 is CSGRAVETQYF. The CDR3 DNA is TGCAGCGGGAGGGCGGTGGAGACCCAGTACTTC. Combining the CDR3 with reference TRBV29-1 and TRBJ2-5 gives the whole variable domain SAVISQKPSRDICQRGTSLTIQCQVDSQVTMMFWYRQQPGQSLTLIATANQGSEATYESGFVIDKFPISRPNLTFSTLTVSNMSPEDSSIYLCSGRAVETQYFGPGTRLLVL.

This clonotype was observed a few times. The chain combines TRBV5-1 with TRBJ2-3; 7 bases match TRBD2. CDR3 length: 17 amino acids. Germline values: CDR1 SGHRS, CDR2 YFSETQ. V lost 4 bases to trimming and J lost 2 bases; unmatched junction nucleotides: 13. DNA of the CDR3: TGCGCCAGCAGCCCCCGAGCCCCAAGCGGGGTCACAGATACGCAGTATTTT. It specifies CASSPRAPSGVTDTQYF.

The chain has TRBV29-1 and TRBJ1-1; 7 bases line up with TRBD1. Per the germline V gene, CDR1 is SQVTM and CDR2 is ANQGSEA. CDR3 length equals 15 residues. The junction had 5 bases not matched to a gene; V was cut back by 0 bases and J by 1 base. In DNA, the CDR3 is TGCAGCGTTGAAGATCGAGGACAGGAGAACACTGAAGCTTTCTTT. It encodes CSVEDRGQENTEAFF.

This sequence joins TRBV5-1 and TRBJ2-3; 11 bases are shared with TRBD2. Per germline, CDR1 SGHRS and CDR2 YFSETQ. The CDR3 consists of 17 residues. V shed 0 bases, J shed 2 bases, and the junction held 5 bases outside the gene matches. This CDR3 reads CASSLVPSGGNTDTQYF. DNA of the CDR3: TGCGCCAGCAGCTTGGTGCCTAGCGGGGGGAACACAGATACGCAGTATTTT.